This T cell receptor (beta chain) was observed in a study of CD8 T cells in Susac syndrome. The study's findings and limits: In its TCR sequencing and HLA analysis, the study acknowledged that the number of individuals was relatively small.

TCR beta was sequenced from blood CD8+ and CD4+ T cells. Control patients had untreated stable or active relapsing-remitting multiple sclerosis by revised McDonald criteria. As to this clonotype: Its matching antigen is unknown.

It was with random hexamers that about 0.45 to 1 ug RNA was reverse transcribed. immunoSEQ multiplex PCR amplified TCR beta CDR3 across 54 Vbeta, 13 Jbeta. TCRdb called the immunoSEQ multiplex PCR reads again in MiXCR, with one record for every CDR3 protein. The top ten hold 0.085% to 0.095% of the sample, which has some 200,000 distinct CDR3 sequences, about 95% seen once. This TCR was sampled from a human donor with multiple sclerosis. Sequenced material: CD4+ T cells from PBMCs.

CDR3 residues: CASSLGTRQETQYF. The CDR3 nucleotides are TGTGCCAGCAGCTTAGGGACCCGCCAAGAGACCCAGTACTTC. The rearrangement uses TRBV3-1 and TRBJ2-5; D tentatively reads TRBD1 or TRBD2 (5 bases each). V lost 5 bases and J lost 1, with 11 bases in between. The CDR3 covers 14 residues. The germline V gene has CDR1 LGHDT and CDR2 YNNKEL (reference sequence).